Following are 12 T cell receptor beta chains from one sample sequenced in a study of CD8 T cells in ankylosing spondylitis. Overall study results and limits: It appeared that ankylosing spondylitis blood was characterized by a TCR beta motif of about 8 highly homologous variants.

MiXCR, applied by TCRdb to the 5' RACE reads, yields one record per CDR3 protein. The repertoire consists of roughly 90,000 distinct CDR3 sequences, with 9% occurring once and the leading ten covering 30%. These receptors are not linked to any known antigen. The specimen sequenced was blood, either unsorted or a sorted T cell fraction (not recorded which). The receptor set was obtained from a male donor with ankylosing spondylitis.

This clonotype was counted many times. DNA for the CDR3: TGCAGCGTTGTAGGGATCGGCCACAATGAGCAGTTCTTC. Its translation: CSVVGIGHNEQFF. The chain employs TRBV29-1 and TRBJ2-1; D is unclear. The germline CDR1 and CDR2 sequences are SQVTM and ANQGSEA. V dropped 4 bases and J dropped 5 bases, with 12 bases sitting between them. The CDR3 covers 13 residues.

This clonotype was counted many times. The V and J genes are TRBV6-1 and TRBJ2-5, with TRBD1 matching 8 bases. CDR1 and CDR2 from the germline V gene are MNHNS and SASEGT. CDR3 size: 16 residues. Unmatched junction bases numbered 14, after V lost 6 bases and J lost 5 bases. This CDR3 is CASSRTAGQGHETQYF. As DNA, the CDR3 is TGTGCCAGCAGCCGAACCGCCGGACAGGGCCATGAGACCCAGTACTTC.

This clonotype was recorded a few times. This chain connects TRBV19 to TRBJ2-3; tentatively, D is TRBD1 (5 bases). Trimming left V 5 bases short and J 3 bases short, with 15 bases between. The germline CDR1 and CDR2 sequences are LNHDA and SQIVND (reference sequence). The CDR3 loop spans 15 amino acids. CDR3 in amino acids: CASSAHRLRTDTQYF. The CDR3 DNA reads TGTGCCAGTAGTGCTCACAGGTTACGGACAGATACGCAGTATTTT.

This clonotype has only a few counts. The CDR3: CASSQTLPGLAVDTQYF. CDR3 DNA sequence: TGCGCCAGCAGCCAAACATTGCCGGGACTAGCGGTAGATACGCAGTATTTT. V gene TRBV4-1 combines with J gene TRBJ2-3; 11 positions agree with TRBD2. CDR3 length: 17 residues. Germline-derived CDR1 and CDR2 are MGHRA and YSYEKL. The ends lost 2 bases at V and 5 bases at J; junction bases unmatched: 9.

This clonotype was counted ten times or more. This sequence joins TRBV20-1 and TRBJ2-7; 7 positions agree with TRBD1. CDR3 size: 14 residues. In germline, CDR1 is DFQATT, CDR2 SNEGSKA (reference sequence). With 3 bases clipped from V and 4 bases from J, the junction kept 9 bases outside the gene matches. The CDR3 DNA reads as TGCAGTGCTAGTCCCACAGGGGTTGGTTACGAGCAGTACTTC. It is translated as CSASPTGVGYEQYF.

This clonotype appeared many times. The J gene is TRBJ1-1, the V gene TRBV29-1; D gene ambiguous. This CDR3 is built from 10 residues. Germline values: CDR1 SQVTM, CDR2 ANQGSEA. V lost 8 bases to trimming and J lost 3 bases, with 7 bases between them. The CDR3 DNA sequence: TGCAGCATCTTATACACTGAAGCTTTCTTT. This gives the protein CSILYTEAFF.

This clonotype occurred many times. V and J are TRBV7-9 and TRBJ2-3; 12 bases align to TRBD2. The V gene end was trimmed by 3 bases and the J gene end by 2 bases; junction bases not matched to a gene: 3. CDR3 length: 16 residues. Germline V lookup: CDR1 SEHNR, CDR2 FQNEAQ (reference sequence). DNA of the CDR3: TGTGCCAGCAGCTTCGGACTAGCGGGGCACACAGATACGCAGTATTTT. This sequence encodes CASSFGLAGHTDTQYF.

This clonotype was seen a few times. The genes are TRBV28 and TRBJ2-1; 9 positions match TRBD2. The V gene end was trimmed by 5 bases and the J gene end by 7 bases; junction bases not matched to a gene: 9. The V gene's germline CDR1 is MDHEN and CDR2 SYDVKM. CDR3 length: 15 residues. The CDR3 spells CASSPGTSRQNEQFF. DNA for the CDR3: TGTGCCAGCAGTCCTGGGACTAGCCGGCAGAATGAGCAGTTCTTC.

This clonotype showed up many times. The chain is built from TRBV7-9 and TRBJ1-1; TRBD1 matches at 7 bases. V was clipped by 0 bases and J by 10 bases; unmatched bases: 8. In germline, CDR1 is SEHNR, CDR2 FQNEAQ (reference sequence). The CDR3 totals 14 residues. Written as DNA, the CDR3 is TGTGCCAGCAGCTTAGCGTACACAGGGGTAGGAGCTTTCTTT. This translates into CASSLAYTGVGAFF.

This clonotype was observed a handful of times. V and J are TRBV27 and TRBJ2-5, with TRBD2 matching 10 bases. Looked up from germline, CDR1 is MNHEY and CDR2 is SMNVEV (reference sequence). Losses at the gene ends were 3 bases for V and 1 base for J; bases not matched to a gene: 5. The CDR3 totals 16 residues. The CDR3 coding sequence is TGTGCCAGCAGTTTTGGAACTAGCGGGACCCAAGAGACCCAGTACTTC. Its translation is CASSFGTSGTQETQYF.

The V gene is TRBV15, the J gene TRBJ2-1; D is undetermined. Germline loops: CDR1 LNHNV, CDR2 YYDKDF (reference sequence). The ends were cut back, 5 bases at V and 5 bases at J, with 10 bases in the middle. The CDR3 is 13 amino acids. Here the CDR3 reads CATSRQENNEQFF. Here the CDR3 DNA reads TGTGCCACCAGCCGGCAGGAAAACAATGAGCAGTTCTTC.

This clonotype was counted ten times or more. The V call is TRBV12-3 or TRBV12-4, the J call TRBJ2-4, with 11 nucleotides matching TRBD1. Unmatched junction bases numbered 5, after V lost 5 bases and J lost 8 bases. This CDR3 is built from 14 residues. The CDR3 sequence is CASSPGTGGYIQYF. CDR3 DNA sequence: TGTGCCAGCAGTCCCGGGACAGGGGGTTACATTCAGTACTTC.